This T cell receptor beta chain was sequenced during a study of CD8 T cells in Susac syndrome. This CDR3 is built from 16 residues. V dropped 4 bases and J dropped 4 bases, with 17 bases sitting between them. The germline gives CDR1 LGHDT, CDR2 YNNKEL (reference sequence). Study-level findings and limits: The study admitted that it had a relatively small number of individuals in its TCR sequencing and HLA analysis.

This clonotype occurred once. Its antigen is as yet unknown. TEMRA cells were FACS-enriched, with CD8+ and CD4+ T cells isolated negatively. The authors reverse transcribed roughly 0.5 to 1 ug RNA with random hexamers. TCR beta CDR3 was amplified by immunoSEQ multiplex PCR. This amplification extended across 54 Vbeta and 13 Jbeta segments. One entry per CDR3 protein, called by TCRdb with MiXCR from the immunoSEQ multiplex PCR reads. The table has some 120,000 distinct CDR3 sequences, around 94% seen once. This sequence was found in a human donor with multiple sclerosis. Sequenced: CD4+ T cells from PBMCs. This chain joins TRBV3-1 and TRBJ1-5; D is perhaps TRBD1 (6 bases). The CDR3 region is CASSPRGAMPNQPQHF. CDR3 bases: TGTGCCAGCAGCCCTCGGGGGGCCATGCCTAATCAGCCCCAGCATTTT.